The rows below give T cell receptor beta chains drawn from one sample of a study of blood T cell repertoires in COVID-19. Clones were sequenced by immunoSEQ multiplex PCR, and TCRdb holds only the in-frame ones, with some missing. The table has 350,000 to 400,000 clones, approximately 89% seen once; the top ten hold about 0.9%. The specimen sequenced was PBMCs or T cells enriched from blood (not recorded which). The source is a woman between 35 and 50 years old who had been exposed to COVID-19. CDR3s include the opening cysteine and the closing phenylalanine or tryptophan. A D gene is named only where the DNA matches it firmly. A row's size may be missing; if present it is once, few, many or a size class.

TRBD1,TRBV7-2,-,TRBJ1-2,CASSLASLGQGVQGTF,TGTGCCAGCAGCTTAGCTAGTCTCGGACAGGGTGTCCAGGGCACCTTC
-,TRBV7-9,few,TRBJ2-1,CASSLGDRIEQFF,TGTGCCAGCAGCTTAGGCGACAGGATTGAGCAGTTCTTC
TRBD2,TRBV6-2/TRBV6-3,-,TRBJ2-1,CASSYPGLAGEQFF,TGTGCCAGCAGTTACCCCGGACTAGCTGGTGAGCAGTTCTTC
-,TRBV11-2,-,TRBJ1-3,CASSLAVAGSGNTIYF,TGTGCCAGCAGCTTAGCGGTTGCAGGCTCTGGAAACACCATATATTTT
TRBD2,TRBV5-1,-,TRBJ2-7,CASSPLSGGVSYEQYF,TGCGCCAGCAGCCCACTTTCCGGGGGGGTCTCCTACGAGCAGTACTTC
-,TRBV9,once,TRBJ2-7,CASSVAAYRGYEQYF,TGTGCCAGCAGCGTAGCGGCCTACCGGGGCTACGAGCAGTACTTC
TRBD1,TRBV30,-,TRBJ1-2,CAYSRDRERYTF,TGTGCCTACTCCCGGGACAGGGAGCGCTACACCTTC
-,TRBV7-8,-,TRBJ1-2,CASSVEQGPRGYTF,TGTGCCAGCAGCGTTGAACAGGGTCCTCGGGGCTACACCTTC
TRBD2,TRBV30,-,TRBJ2-7,CSCGRLWEQYF,TGCAGTTGCGGGAGACTTTGGGAGCAGTACTTC
-,TRBV11-2,-,TRBJ2-4,CASSLVGPRRVDAKNIQYF,TGTGCCAGCAGCTTAGTCGGTCCACGCAGGGTCGACGCCAAAAACATTCAGTACTTC
-,TRBV2,-,TRBJ2-7,CASSERPGGGGEQYF,TGTGCCAGCAGTGAAAGGCCGGGCGGAGGTGGCGAGCAGTACTTC
-,TRBV11-2,-,TRBJ1-1,CASSFESGLQNTEAFF,TGTGCCAGCAGCTTCGAGTCGGGACTTCAGAACACTGAAGCTTTCTTT
TRBD2,TRBV10-2,once,TRBJ2-2,CASSEKASGVWAGELFF,TGCGCCAGCAGTGAGAAGGCTAGCGGGGTATGGGCCGGGGAGCTGTTTTTT
-,TRBV19,-,TRBJ2-5,CASRKTGVETQYF,TGTGCCAGTAGAAAGACAGGAGTGGAGACCCAGTACTTC